The 28 T cell receptor beta chains presented below share a single source sample, sequenced in a study of T cell responses to AZD1222 COVID-19 vaccine. Assay: immunoSEQ multiplex PCR; the TCRdb copy retains only in-frame clones and omits some. Of tens of thousands of clones in the sample, around nine tenths were seen once. Sequenced here: peripheral blood, sampled 28 days after the second dose of the MenACWY control vaccine. The receptors stem from an adult who received the MenACWY meningococcal vaccine as a control.

The chain combines TRBV4-3 with TRBJ1-1; D is unclear. V lost 2 bases, J lost 3 bases, and 7 bases lay in between. Per the germline V gene, CDR1 is LGHNA and CDR2 is YSLEER. The CDR3 has 13 amino acids. CDR3 sequence: CASSQLLDTEAFF. The CDR3, as DNA: TGCGCCAGCAGCCAACTGCTCGACACTGAAGCTTTCTTT.

This rearrangement joins TRBV27 to TRBJ1-3; D is ambiguous. The CDR3 has 13 amino acids. Germline V gives CDR1 MNHEY, CDR2 SMNVEV (reference sequence). Trimming took 5 bases from V and 0 from J, leaving 5 bases between them. As DNA, the CDR3 is TGTGCCAGCAGTCCCTTCTCTGGAAACACCATATATTTT. This gives the protein CASSPFSGNTIYF.

The gene calls are TRBV21-1 and TRBJ2-4; no DNA check was done on the table's D call, TRBD1. TRBV21-1 is recorded as a pseudogene. This CDR3 is built from 15 residues. The CDR3 region is CARGDRGRAKNIQYF. The CDR3 DNA is TGTGCCAGGGGTGACAGGGGACGCGCCAAAAACATTCAGTACTTC.

The J gene is TRBJ2-1, the V gene TRBV6-5, with D possibly being TRBD1 (6 bases). CDR1 and CDR2 (germline): MNHEY, SVGAGI. This CDR3 is built from 14 residues. The germline V and J ends were trimmed by 4 bases and 10 bases, with 17 bases remaining between them. The CDR3 is CASSWKGVGREQFF. Written as DNA, the CDR3 is TGTGCCAGCAGTTGGAAGGGGGTAGGTAGAGAGCAGTTCTTC.

The chain is built from TRBV5-1 and TRBJ1-3, with D unresolved. Germline V CDR1 and CDR2: SGHRS, YFSETQ. CDR3 length: 14 amino acids. V was cut by 0 bases and J by 1 base, with 5 bases left in between. CDR3 region: CASSLEGSGNTIYF. The DNA for the CDR3 is TGCGCCAGCAGCTTGGAGGGTTCTGGAAACACCATATATTTT.

V and J are TRBV19 and TRBJ1-3, with a tentative D call TRBD1 (6 bases). The CDR3 is made up of 17 amino acids. With 3 bases removed from V and 3 bases from J, the gap between germline ends came to 18 bases. CDR1 and CDR2 from the germline V gene are LNHDA and SQIVND (reference sequence). The CDR3 sequence: CASSMGVSGARGNTIYF. CDR3 sequence (DNA): TGTGCCAGTAGTATGGGGGTCTCGGGGGCGCGTGGAAACACCATATATTTT.

This clone came up once. The CDR3 coding sequence is TGCGCCAGCAGTCGAACCCGGGACAGGGTTGAAAAACTGTTTTTT. Translated: CASSRTRDRVEKLFF. The J gene is TRBJ1-4, the V gene TRBV5-1, with 9 bases aligning to TRBD1. CDR3 length equals 15 residues. Trimming cost V 5 bases and J 7 bases; bases outside gene matches: 9. From germline, CDR1 is SGHRS and CDR2 YFSETQ.

The CDR3 nucleotides are TGTGCCAGCAGCGTAGATCCCCTTCGCGGGAGCCTCTACGAGCAGTACTTC. Translation: CASSVDPLRGSLYEQYF. The rearrangement joins TRBV9 to TRBJ2-7; 7 bases align to TRBD2. CDR3 length: 17 residues. V lost 0 bases, J lost 3 bases, and 12 bases stayed unmatched. Germline-derived CDR1 and CDR2 are SGDLS and YYNGEE.

This chain joins TRBV10-3 and TRBJ1-1; no firm D call. Per the germline V gene, CDR1 is ENHRY and CDR2 is SYGVKD. Trimming left V 11 bases short and J 3 bases short, with 13 bases between. The CDR3 covers 12 residues. The CDR3 spells CASRARDTEAFF. For the CDR3, the DNA is TGTGCCTCCCGAGCCCGGGACACTGAAGCTTTCTTT.

The V and J genes are TRBV2 and TRBJ1-1; D may be TRBD1 (5 bases). Trimming left V 6 bases short and J 2 bases short, with 13 bases between. CDR3 size: 14 residues. CDR1 and CDR2 from the germline V gene are SNHLY and FYNNEI. This CDR3 is CASRGGPINTEAFF. The CDR3 bases are TGTGCCAGCAGGGGGGGACCGATTAACACTGAAGCTTTCTTT.

In its sample, this clone was seen a few times. This chain connects TRBV6-5 to TRBJ1-1; D is possibly TRBD1 (5 bases). In germline, CDR1 is MNHEY, CDR2 SVGAGI. The CDR3 length is 16 residues. V was pared by 3 bases and J by 5 bases, with 19 bases between. CDR3 amino acids: CASSYNLGGGETEAFF. The CDR3 DNA sequence: TGTGCCAGCAGTTATAACCTTGGGGGTGGTGAGACTGAAGCTTTCTTT.

The chain carries TRBV7-9 and TRBJ2-3, with a weak D call TRBD2 (5 bases). The germline V and J ends were trimmed by 5 bases and 2 bases, with 17 bases remaining between them. This CDR3 region has 16 residues. Germline-derived CDR1 and CDR2 are SEHNR and FQNEAQ (reference sequence). In nucleotides, the CDR3 is TGTGCCAGCAGCCCCGACCCCGCCGACTACACAGATACGCAGTATTTT. It encodes CASSPDPADYTDTQYF.

This clone was detected once. The chain joins TRBV12-3 or TRBV12-4 to TRBJ1-2, with TRBD1 matching over 7 bases. The CDR3 sequence is 13 residues long. The J segment lost 2 bases and the V segment lost 8 bases, leaving 5 bases of the junction unmatched. This CDR3 is CASALGQNYGYTF. DNA of the CDR3: TGTGCCAGCGCGTTGGGACAGAACTATGGCTACACCTTC.

The rearrangement uses TRBV21-1 and TRBJ1-1. TRBV21-1 is given as a pseudogene. The CDR3 has 15 residues. The chain's CDR3 is CASSRGLLPNTEAFF. In DNA form, the CDR3 reads TGTGCCAGCAGCAGGGGACTATTGCCGAACACTGAAGCTTTCTTT.

The V and J genes are TRBV7-3 and TRBJ2-6; D is ambiguous. Germline CDR1 is SGHTA and CDR2 is FQGTGA. The CDR3 is 14 residues long. With 2 bases removed from V and 2 bases from J, the gap between germline ends came to 4 bases. The CDR3 protein is CASSLGAGANVLTF. The CDR3, as DNA: TGTGCCAGCAGCTTAGGGGCTGGGGCCAACGTCCTGACTTTC.

The chain uses TRBV27 and TRBJ2-1; D unresolved. Germline V gene data show CDR1 as MNHEY and CDR2 as SMNVEV (reference sequence). V was pared by 0 bases and J by 3 bases, with 9 bases between. CDR3 length: 15 amino acids. Written as DNA, the CDR3 is TGTGCCAGCAGTTTATCGACCCGGCACTACAATGAGCAGTTCTTC. This sequence encodes CASSLSTRHYNEQFF.

The rearrangement joins TRBV6-4 to TRBJ2-2, with unresolved D. Germline V gene lookup returns CDR1 MRHNA and CDR2 SNTAGT. V lost 2 bases to trimming and J lost 4 bases, with 5 bases between them. This CDR3 comprises 13 residues. CDR3 sequence (DNA): TGTGCCAGCAGTGACATGGCCACCGGGGAGCTGTTTTTT. It yields the protein CASSDMATGELFF.

This chain uses TRBV6-5 with TRBJ2-7, with no clear D. Germline CDR1 MNHEY, CDR2 SVGAGI. Trimming removed 5 bases at V and 0 bases at J, with 14 bases between. The CDR3 loop spans 15 amino acids. This chain's CDR3 is CASSPEDPRSYEQYF. The DNA for the CDR3 is TGTGCCAGCAGTCCTGAGGACCCCCGCTCCTACGAGCAGTACTTC.

The rearrangement uses TRBV2 and TRBJ1-2; TRBD1 is a possible D gene (6 bases). Germline CDR1 reads SNHLY; CDR2 reads FYNNEI. The CDR3 extends over 14 amino acids. V was shortened by 6 bases and J by 6 bases, with 17 bases between the two germline ends. The CDR3 spells CASSSTGSGNGYTF. The CDR3 bases are TGTGCCAGCAGCTCCACAGGGTCCGGGAATGGCTACACCTTC. Full variable domain (rest looked up from reference TRBV2 and TRBJ1-2): EPEVTQTPSHQVTQMGQEVILRCVPISNHLYFYWYRQILGQKVEFLVSFYNNEISEKSEIFDDQFSVERPDGSNFTLKIRSTKLEDSAMYFCASSSTGSGNGYTFGSGTRLTVV.

The gene calls are TRBV10-2 and TRBJ2-1; 13 nucleotides agree with TRBD2. The CDR3 is 14 amino acids. The J segment lost 8 bases and the V segment lost 6 bases, leaving 4 bases of the junction unmatched. Looked up from germline, CDR1 is WSHSY and CDR2 is SAAADI. CDR3 sequence reads: CASRLAGGPDEQFF. The CDR3 bases are TGCGCCAGCAGACTAGCGGGAGGGCCTGATGAGCAGTTCTTC.

The chain combines TRBV6-5 with TRBJ1-5; 7 bases agree with TRBD1. The CDR3 extends over 13 amino acids. From germline, CDR1 is MNHEY and CDR2 SVGAGI. V lost 6 bases to trimming and J lost 4 bases; unmatched junction nucleotides: 3. Here the CDR3 reads CASSPDRNQPQHF. In nucleotides, the CDR3 is TGTGCCAGCAGCCCGGACAGGAATCAGCCCCAGCATTTT.

This clone occurred once. The CDR3 nucleotides are TGTGCCAGCAGCCCCGGGGAGGGGAGCTCCTACGAGCAGTACTTC. Residues: CASSPGEGSSYEQYF. V is TRBV5-4 and J is TRBJ2-7; 7 bases match TRBD2. In germline, CDR1 is SGHNT, CDR2 YYREEE (reference sequence). The CDR3 runs to 15 residues. V lost 4 bases and J lost 0; bases outside the gene matches: 7.

The V call is TRBV5-4, the J call TRBJ1-4; the D is unclear. The CDR3 covers 16 residues. Trimming took 0 bases from V and 8 from J, leaving 17 bases between them. CDR1 and CDR2 from the germline V gene are SGHNT and YYREEE (reference sequence). The CDR3 DNA follows: TGTGCCAGCAGCTTGGGTGGTCTCCCCGGAGGGGAAAAACTGTTTTTT. Translation: CASSLGGLPGGEKLFF.

In DNA form, the CDR3 reads TGCACCAGCAGCAACGGATCAACGGGGGAGACCCAGTACTTC. It specifies CTSSNGSTGETQYF. J is TRBJ2-5 and V is TRBV1; the table assigns TRBD2, which was not confirmed against the DNA. TRBV1 counts as a pseudogene. The CDR3 is 14 residues long.

This clone appeared a few times. The chain is built from TRBV27 and TRBJ1-1; D may be TRBD1 (5 bases). This CDR3 is built from 13 residues. The V end was cut by 4 bases, the J end by 6 bases, with 12 bases between. Germline V lookup: CDR1 MNHEY, CDR2 SMNVEV (reference sequence). As DNA, the CDR3 is TGTGCCAGCAGTTGGGGGTTAGGCCCTGAAGCTTTCTTT. It encodes CASSWGLGPEAFF.

The CDR3 DNA reads TGTGCCAGCAGTTACGGAGGGGCCGGAAACACCATATATTTT. Translated: CASSYGGAGNTIYF. The V call is TRBV6-2 or TRBV6-3, the J call TRBJ1-3; the D gene is possibly TRBD1 (5 bases). The CDR3 loop spans 14 amino acids. CDR1 is MNHEY, CDR2 SVGEGT, per germline. The V gene lost 2 bases and the J gene lost 4 bases, with 9 bases spanning the gap.

V usage is TRBV28 and J usage is TRBJ1-1; 7 bases fit TRBD1. Germline V gives CDR1 MDHEN, CDR2 SYDVKM. The V gene end was trimmed by 6 bases and the J gene end by 11 bases; junction bases not matched to a gene: 12. CDR3 length: 13 residues. As DNA, the CDR3 is TGTGCCAGCAGGGCCGGGACAGCCCCAGGGGCTTTCTTT. This gives the protein CASRAGTAPGAFF.

The J gene is TRBJ2-6, the V gene TRBV6-5; D remains ambiguous. The CDR3 is made up of 13 amino acids. Germline CDR1 MNHEY, CDR2 SVGAGI. V was trimmed by 6 bases and J by 2 bases, leaving 5 bases between them. The CDR3 nucleotides are TGTGCCAGCAGCCGGACTGGGGCCAACGTCCTGACTTTC. The encoded protein is CASSRTGANVLTF.